This TCR beta chain was identified during a study of T-cell reconstitution after alpha-beta-depleted transplantation in children (dated by TCRdb to 2016 to 2017). About the study as a whole: T-cell immune reconstitution after TCRalphabeta/CD19-depleted allogeneic hematopoietic cell transplantation in children was quantitatively tracked in the study by means of TCR repertoire profiling.

This clonotype was detected only a few times. This receptor's antigen is unknown. The record has no base qualities; no much larger clone is one base away. Libraries were made using PCR. The instrument was an Illumina HiSeq 2500. TCR library preparation used molecular barcoding, with unique molecular identifiers applied to normalize quantification of the TCRbeta repertoire. TCRdb redid the processing of the public reads, applying fastp at Q25 and MiXCR, and retained in-frame beta chains. CDR3 protein duplicates are merged, each entry listing the most common genes and DNA. In this sample the table shows about 980,000 distinct CDR3 sequences, roughly 31% of which occur a single time. The ten most abundant clones make up roughly 30% of the sample. The CDR3 runs 18 residues from the cysteine to the phenylalanine. CDR3 DNA only is kept here, 54 bases in frame from base 1. Clipping removes 4 bases from V and 0 bases from J, with 8 as the unmatched junction base count. CDR1 and CDR2 were assigned from the germline V gene as MGHRA and YSYEKL.

Study-wide findings and limitations: The apparently early alphabetaT-cell count recovery about two months after transplant was reportedly dependent on only several hundred rapidly expanded clones derived from non-depleted graft cells. In some patients, high TCRbeta diversity at day 60 was attributed to recipient T cells and intrathymic progenitors that had survived conditioning. Hyperexpanded clone frequencies declined over subsequent months; after one year, T-cell counts and TCRbeta diversity were mostly attributed to newly produced T cells.

Reading the label with the study, this specimen's treatment or condition is: allogeneic hematopoietic cell transplantation with graft depleted of TCRalphabeta T cells and CD19 B cells. The children who served as transplant recipients had been given grafts of TCRalphabeta/CD19-depleted allogeneic hematopoietic cells. The TCR sequence derives from a boy younger than two who had a stem cell transplant for SCID, so the T cells may come from the graft donor. Sequences were derived from PBMCs, mostly from graft donor cells, sampled 360 days after TCRalphabeta/CD19-depleted stem cell transplant. Recombination linked TRBV4-1 to TRBJ2-3; 12 bases in the middle match TRBD2. The CDR3 loop reads CASSRRLAGEPSTDTQYF. The nucleotides are TGCGCCAGCAGCCGTCGACTAGCGGGGGAACCTAGCACAGATACGCAGTATTTT.